The clone carrying this T cell receptor beta chain was counted ten times or more. The CDR3 goes on 3 residues after the read ends, and that part is filled in from the germline J gene. Sequencing input was equivalent genomic DNA from CVID and controls. The repertoire was sequenced with immunoSEQ multiplex PCR; TCRdb's copy has only in-frame clones and lacks some. The sample yields over 50,000 clones, without any singletons. The sample is drawn from a study of T cell clonality in common variable immunodeficiency. Trimming stripped 3 bases from V and 4 bases from J, with 10 bases between. CDR3 length: 14 residues. The germline gives CDR1 LNHDA, CDR2 SQIVND (reference sequence).

Sequenced: peripheral blood mononuclear cells. The sequence derives from a person aged 18 to 69 in good health. The gene calls are TRBV19 and TRBJ1-5; D gene ambiguous. CDR3 DNA, as far as it was read: TGTGCCAGTAGTATCACGCAGCGGAATCAGCCC. It encodes CASSITQRNQP. The entire CDR3 reads CASSITQRNQPQHF.